What follows are 8 T cell receptor beta chains derived from one specimen sequenced in a study of response to subunit inactivated influenza vaccine. TCRdb re-called the RT-PCR reads with MiXCR, one entry per CDR3 protein. Of just under 550,000 distinct CDR3 sequences listed, under 25% are singletons. These records were also assigned to another study, of T cells expressing NK-cell markers. From that study: UMIs accompanied the 5'RACE template switching by which TCR beta cDNA was made.

Sequenced here: CD4+ T cells sorted from PBMCs, sampled 11 to 12 days after vaccination. The receptors shown here come from a man over 45 who received an inactivated influenza vaccine.

The gene calls are TRBV15 and TRBJ1-5, with 7 bases lining up with TRBD1. The CDR3 totals 15 residues. V lost 0 bases and J lost 7; bases outside the gene matches: 6. The germline V gene has CDR1 LNHNV and CDR2 YYDKDF (reference sequence). The CDR3 loop is CATSRDLTGAQPQHF. CDR3 nucleotides: TGTGCCACCAGCAGAGATCTAACAGGGGCCCAGCCCCAGCATTTT. The whole variable domain, filled in from reference TRBV15 and TRBJ1-5, reads DAMVIQNPRYQVTQFGKPVTLSCSQTLNHNVMYWYQQKSSQAPKLLFHYYDKDFNNEADTPDNFQSRRPNTSFCFLDIRSPGLGDTAMYLCATSRDLTGAQPQHFGDGTRLSIL.

The chain has TRBV7-2 and TRBJ2-3, with D possibly TRBD1 on 6 matching bases. Trimming removed 3 bases from V and 1 base from J, with 11 bases in between. Germline lookup yields CDR1 SGHTA and CDR2 FQGNSA. The CDR3 loop spans 15 amino acids. This CDR3 reads CASSLAWGRTDTQYF. The CDR3 coding sequence is TGTGCCAGCAGCTTGGCTTGGGGGCGCACAGATACGCAGTATTTT.

The V and J genes are TRBV6-1 and TRBJ1-5; 12 bases match TRBD1. The CDR3 runs to 15 residues. In germline, CDR1 is MNHNS, CDR2 SASEGT. The V segment lost 6 bases and the J segment 3 bases; nucleotides outside the gene matches: 3. The CDR3 protein is CASRGTGGFNQPQHF. In DNA form, the CDR3 reads TGTGCCAGCAGAGGGACAGGGGGCTTCAATCAGCCCCAGCATTTT.

This clonotype was detected a few times. This chain uses TRBV2 with TRBJ2-7; no firm D call. V lost 5 bases to trimming and J lost 4 bases, with 12 bases between them. The CDR3 has 13 residues. The germline V gene has CDR1 SNHLY and CDR2 FYNNEI. The chain's CDR3 is CASSRVRLYEQYF. In nucleotides, the CDR3 is TGTGCCAGCAGTCGGGTCAGGCTATACGAGCAGTACTTC.

The chain couples TRBV3-1 to TRBJ2-7, with D unclear. The V and J ends lost 0 bases and 5 bases respectively, with 20 bases between them. The germline V gene has CDR1 LGHDT and CDR2 YNNKEL (reference sequence). The CDR3 extends over 17 amino acids. For the CDR3, the DNA is TGTGCCAGCAGCCAAGAGCGTCGCAGATTTTTTCCCGACGAGCAGTACTTC. Protein: CASSQERRRFFPDEQYF.

The table lists this clonotype with many counts. CDR3 nucleotides: TGCGCCAGCAGCCAAGCGGGGTCGAACACCGGGGAGCTGTTTTTT. This codes for CASSQAGSNTGELFF. This sequence joins TRBV4-3 and TRBJ2-2; tentatively, D is TRBD2 (5 bases). Looked up from germline, CDR1 is LGHNA and CDR2 is YSLEER. The CDR3 is 15 amino acids. The germline V and J ends were trimmed by 1 base and 0 bases, with 6 bases remaining between them.

The V call is TRBV29-1, the J call TRBJ1-1; possible D gene TRBD1, 6 bases. CDR1 is SQVTM and CDR2 is ANQGSEA in the germline V gene. CDR3 length: 12 amino acids. The V gene lost 4 bases and the J gene lost 8 bases, with 14 bases spanning the gap. DNA of the CDR3: TGCAGCGTTGTTGGGGGGGCGGCGGAAGCTTTCTTT. The encoded protein is CSVVGGAAEAFF.

This clonotype was recorded only once. J is TRBJ2-7 and V is TRBV4-2; 9 nucleotides match TRBD2. The V gene end was trimmed by 4 bases and the J gene end by 2 bases; junction bases not matched to a gene: 9. The CDR3 consists of 16 residues. Per germline, CDR1 LGHNA and CDR2 YNFKEQ. The CDR3: CASSLGGRGGAYEQYF. As DNA, the CDR3 is TGTGCCAGCAGCCTCGGCGGGCGCGGGGGGGCCTACGAGCAGTACTTC.